This T cell receptor beta chain derives from a study of technical replicates of blood from a handful of donors. Germline V gives CDR1 ENHRY, CDR2 SYGVKD. This CDR3 comprises 14 residues. V was pared by 6 bases and J by 3 bases, with 2 bases of the junction left unmatched. Sequencing was performed with immunoSEQ multiplex PCR; in TCRdb, only in-frame clones are kept and a portion is missing. The sample has 55,000 to 75,000 clones; about 94% are singletons. Sequenced material: PBMCs. This rearrangement joins TRBV10-3 to TRBJ2-5; 12 bases agree with TRBD2. This clonotype was sampled from a human donor in good health. Some clones in this sample may be carry-over from other donors' samples. CDR3 residues: CAIRRTSGEETQYF. CDR3 DNA: TGTGCCATCAGGAGGACTAGCGGGGAAGAGACCCAGTACTTC.